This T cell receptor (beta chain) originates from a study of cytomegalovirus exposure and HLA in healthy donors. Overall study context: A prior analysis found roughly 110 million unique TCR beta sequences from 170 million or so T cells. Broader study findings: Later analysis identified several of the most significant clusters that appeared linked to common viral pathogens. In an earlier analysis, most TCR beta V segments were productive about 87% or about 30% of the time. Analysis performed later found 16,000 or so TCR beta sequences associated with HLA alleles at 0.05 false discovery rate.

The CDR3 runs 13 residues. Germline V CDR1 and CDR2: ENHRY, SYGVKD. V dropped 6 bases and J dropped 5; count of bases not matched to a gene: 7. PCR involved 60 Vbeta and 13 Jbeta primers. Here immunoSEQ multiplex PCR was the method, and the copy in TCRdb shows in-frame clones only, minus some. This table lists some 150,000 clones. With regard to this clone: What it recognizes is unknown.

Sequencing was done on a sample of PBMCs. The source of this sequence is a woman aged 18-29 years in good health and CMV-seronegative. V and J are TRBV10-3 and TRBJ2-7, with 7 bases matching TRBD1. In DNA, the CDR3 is TGTGCCATCAGAGCAGGGGGTCGGGACGAGCAGTACGTC. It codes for CAIRAGGRDEQYV.